One and the same sample provided the 27 T cell receptor beta chains below, sequenced in a study of shared clonotypes between healthy human individuals. The repertoire was sequenced with immunoSEQ multiplex PCR; TCRdb's copy has only in-frame clones and lacks some. The sample holds some 2,500,000 clones, 90% to 95% seen once. The sequenced material came from naive CD4+ T cells from PBMCs. The subset here: CD45RA+ positively selected. These receptors came from a man between 18 and 35 years old in good health. Some clones in this sample may be carry-over from other donors' samples.

The chain uses TRBV29-1 and TRBJ1-2; D is possibly TRBD1 (6 bases). The germline V gene encodes CDR1 SQVTM and CDR2 ANQGSEA. V was shortened by 0 bases and J by 4 bases, with 12 bases between the two germline ends. The length of the CDR3 is 14 residues. The CDR3 sequence: CSVEERGGTYGYTF. CDR3 in DNA: TGCAGCGTTGAAGAGAGGGGGGGTACCTATGGCTACACCTTC.

V gene TRBV4-3 combines with J gene TRBJ2-1; a possible D gene is TRBD1 (7 bases). CDR1 and CDR2 from the germline V gene are LGHNA and YSLEER. V lost 2 bases and J lost 9, with 32 bases in between. The CDR3 sequence is 20 residues long. CDR3 DNA: TGCGCCAGCAGCCAACGTACAGGGGCCGGGGGACCCAAAGCCCGGGGTGAGCAGTTCTTC. Amino acids: CASSQRTGAGGPKARGEQFF.

The rearrangement joins TRBV18 to TRBJ1-2; D is possibly TRBD1 (5 bases). V was shortened by 2 bases and J by 4 bases, with 14 bases between the two germline ends. There are 15 residues in the CDR3. Germline V gene sequence: CDR1 KGHSH, CDR2 LQKENI. The CDR3 here is CASSPAGAPLYGYTF. CDR3 DNA: TGTGCCAGCTCACCAGCCGGGGCTCCCCTCTATGGCTACACCTTC.

The J gene is TRBJ2-2, the V gene TRBV28; no clear D gene. CDR3 length: 11 amino acids. V lost 7 bases and J lost 7, with 7 bases in between. The germline gives CDR1 MDHEN, CDR2 SYDVKM. CDR3 bases: TGTGCCAGCACGGGTGGCGGGGAGCTGTTTTTT. Translated, it gives CASTGGGELFF. Combining the CDR3 with reference TRBV28 and TRBJ2-2 gives the whole variable domain DVKVTQSSRYLVKRTGEKVFLECVQDMDHENMFWYRQDPGLGLRLIYFSYDVKMKEKGDIPEGYSVSREKKERFSLILESASTNQTSMYLCASTGGGELFFGEGSRLTVL.

V gene TRBV25-1 combines with J gene TRBJ2-5; 11 nucleotides agree with TRBD2. Germline V gene data show CDR1 as MGHDK and CDR2 as SYGVNS. This CDR3 is built from 16 residues. After removal of 6 bases from V and 5 bases from J, the junction contained 11 bases not matched to a gene. The CDR3 nucleotides are TGTGCCAGCAGCCAACTAGCGGGAGCTTCTGGGGAGACCCAGTACTTC. Encoded protein: CASSQLAGASGETQYF.

The V gene is TRBV4-3, the J gene TRBJ2-3; 10 bases map to TRBD2. The length of the CDR3 is 14 residues. V was pared by 1 base and J by 5 bases, with 0 bases of the junction left unmatched. The germline CDR1 and CDR2 sequences are LGHNA and YSLEER. For the CDR3, the DNA is TGCGCCAGCAGCCAAGGACTAGCGGGAGATACGCAGTATTTT. It codes for CASSQGLAGDTQYF.

The CDR3 nucleotides read TGTGCCAGCAGCCCGACGGGGCGCACAGATACGCAGTATTTT. It translates to CASSPTGRTDTQYF. V gene TRBV7-2 combines with J gene TRBJ2-3; D might be TRBD1 or TRBD2, each matching 5 bases. The CDR3 runs 14 residues. With 5 bases removed from V and 1 base from J, the gap between germline ends came to 10 bases. From germline, CDR1 is SGHTA and CDR2 FQGNSA.

The V and J genes are TRBV6-5 and TRBJ1-2, with TRBD1 as a possible D gene (5 bases). Germline-derived CDR1 and CDR2 are MNHEY and SVGAGI. This CDR3 has 14 residues. The germline V and J ends were trimmed by 1 base and 3 bases, with 9 bases remaining between them. CDR3 protein: CASSYLTGHYGYTF. In DNA, the CDR3 is TGTGCCAGCAGTTACTTAACAGGTCACTATGGCTACACCTTC.

This rearrangement joins TRBV5-1 to TRBJ1-3; TRBD1 matches at 8 bases. There are 15 residues in the CDR3. Germline V gene sequence: CDR1 SGHRS, CDR2 YFSETQ. V was pared by 3 bases and J by 5 bases, with 7 bases of the junction left unmatched. Here the CDR3 reads CASSWGTGGRNTIYF. The CDR3 region has the DNA TGCGCCAGCAGCTGGGGGACAGGAGGTAGAAACACCATATATTTT.

This chain connects TRBV9 to TRBJ2-1; no definite D call. This CDR3 comprises 14 residues. Germline CDR1 SGDLS, CDR2 YYNGEE. The ends were cut back, 4 bases at V and 3 bases at J, with 11 bases in the middle. The CDR3 protein is CASSSDADYNEQFF. The CDR3 DNA reads as TGTGCCAGCAGCTCAGACGCGGACTACAATGAGCAGTTCTTC. Full variable domain (outside the CDR3, taken from reference TRBV9 and TRBJ2-1): DSGVTQTPKHLITATGQRVTLRCSPRSGDLSVYWYQQSLDQGLQFLIQYYNGEERAKGNILERFSAQQFPDLHSELNLSSLELGDSALYFCASSSDADYNEQFFGPGTRLTVL.

The rearrangement uses TRBV25-1 and TRBJ1-2; 9 nucleotides align to TRBD1. Germline V gene lookup returns CDR1 MGHDK and CDR2 SYGVNS. The trim removed 6 bases at V and 1 base at J, leaving 12 bases unmatched. The length of the CDR3 is 17 residues. Here the CDR3 reads CASSSFTGGAHNYGYTF. The CDR3 region has the DNA TGTGCCAGCAGCAGTTTTACAGGGGGCGCCCATAACTATGGCTACACCTTC.

The CDR3 is CASSLQTSGTYEQYF. As DNA, the CDR3 is TGTGCCAGCAGCCTCCAGACTAGCGGGACCTACGAGCAGTACTTC. The rearrangement uses TRBV4-2 and TRBJ2-7, with TRBD2 identical over 11 bases. There are 15 residues in the CDR3. Germline V CDR1 and CDR2: LGHNA, YNFKEQ. The junction had 4 bases not matched to a gene; V was cut back by 4 bases and J by 2 bases.

This sequence joins TRBV5-8 and TRBJ2-5; tentatively, D is TRBD1 (5 bases). Trimming removed 4 bases from V and 5 bases from J, with 15 bases in between. This CDR3 spans 14 amino acids. CDR1 is SGHTS, CDR2 YDEGEE, per germline. CDR3 sequence (DNA): TGTGCCAGCAGCCGTTACCAGGGTCGGGAGACCCAGTACTTC. Its protein product is CASSRYQGRETQYF.

The chain carries TRBV5-1 and TRBJ2-2, with 8 bases lining up with TRBD1. Germline lookup yields CDR1 SGHRS and CDR2 YFSETQ. Trimming removed 1 base from V and 4 bases from J; junction bases left unmatched: 3. There are 15 residues in the CDR3. CDR3 DNA: TGCGCCAGCAGCTTGCGACAGGGGATCACCGGGGAGCTGTTTTTT. It yields the protein CASSLRQGITGELFF.

The chain links TRBV7-2 to TRBJ2-2, with D possibly TRBD2 on 5 matching bases. Germline V gene data show CDR1 as SGHTA and CDR2 as FQGNSA. Trimming left V 7 bases short and J 5 bases short, with 11 bases between. The CDR3 sequence is 13 residues long. The CDR3, as DNA: TGTGCCAGCACCCTGGGCGGGACCGGGGAGCTGTTTTTT. Translating gives CASTLGGTGELFF.

The V gene is TRBV30, the J gene TRBJ2-3, with no clear D. This CDR3 region has 12 residues. Germline CDR1 and CDR2: GTSNPN and SVGIG (reference sequence). V lost 0 bases and J 8 bases, leaving 9 bases between the germline ends. The DNA for the CDR3 is TGTGCCTGGAGTGTCCGGGCTGGTACGCAGTATTTT. Protein product: CAWSVRAGTQYF.

The chain employs TRBV9 and TRBJ1-4; possibly TRBD1 for D (6 bases). CDR1 SGDLS and CDR2 YYNGEE come from the germline V gene. The CDR3 loop spans 14 amino acids. The V end was cut by 4 bases, the J end by 4 bases, with 11 bases between. CDR3: CASSPQGSNEKLFF. The DNA for the CDR3 is TGTGCCAGCAGCCCACAGGGCAGTAATGAAAAACTGTTTTTT.

V is TRBV7-2 and J is TRBJ2-2; TRBD2 aligns across 14 bases. This CDR3 has 17 amino acids. V shed 5 bases, J shed 6 bases, and the junction held 8 bases outside the gene matches. Germline V CDR1 and CDR2: SGHTA, FQGNSA. In DNA, the CDR3 is TGTGCCAGCAGCCGGACTAGCGGGAGGTACCAGGCCGGGGAGCTGTTTTTT. This sequence encodes CASSRTSGRYQAGELFF.

The rearrangement joins TRBV21-1 to TRBJ2-7; TRBD2 is the table's D call and was not checked against the DNA. TRBV21-1 is listed as a pseudogene. The CDR3 is made up of 15 amino acids. Here the CDR3 reads CASNSIAGAPHEQYF. The CDR3 DNA follows: TGTGCCAGCAACTCTATAGCGGGAGCTCCCCACGAGCAGTACTTC.

The chain recombines TRBV29-1 with TRBJ2-1; 12 nucleotides agree with TRBD2. This CDR3 contains 14 residues. Per germline, CDR1 SQVTM and CDR2 ANQGSEA. V trimming: 7 bases; J trimming: 4 bases; junction bases outside the gene matches: 5. The CDR3 protein is CSGRLAGVYNEQFF. DNA for the CDR3: TGCAGCGGACGACTAGCGGGAGTGTACAATGAGCAGTTCTTC.

The genes are TRBV20-1 and TRBJ2-7; D perhaps matches TRBD2 (5 bases). V lost 3 bases and J lost 5, with 8 bases in between. From germline, CDR1 is DFQATT and CDR2 SNEGSKA (reference sequence). The CDR3 loop spans 11 amino acids. The CDR3 spells CSASRDHEQYF. CDR3 bases: TGCAGTGCTAGCCGGGATCACGAGCAGTACTTC.

V and J are TRBV5-1 and TRBJ1-4; D may be TRBD1 (5 bases). Between the trimmed V and J ends, which lost 3 bases and 3 bases, there was a span of 12 bases. This CDR3 contains 15 residues. CDR1 and CDR2 from the germline V gene are SGHRS and YFSETQ. The CDR3 here is CASSSTGGANEKLFF. CDR3 DNA sequence: TGCGCCAGCAGCTCTACTGGGGGGGCTAATGAAAAACTGTTTTTT.

This chain joins TRBV5-1 and TRBJ2-2, with TRBD1 as a possible D gene (6 bases). CDR3 size: 15 residues. Germline CDR1 reads SGHRS; CDR2 reads YFSETQ. V lost 4 bases to trimming and J lost 1 base, with 11 bases between them. The chain's CDR3 is CASSPRGQNTGELFF. The CDR3 coding sequence is TGCGCCAGCAGCCCCCGGGGACAGAACACCGGGGAGCTGTTTTTT.

V and J are TRBV6-5 and TRBJ2-5; the D call may be TRBD1 or TRBD2 (5 bases each). The CDR3 length is 15 residues. Germline loops: CDR1 MNHEY, CDR2 SVGAGI. V lost 8 bases and J 4 bases, leaving 20 bases between the germline ends. The CDR3 sequence: CASQRGAGLGETQYF. As DNA, the CDR3 is TGTGCCAGCCAAAGAGGGGCAGGGCTGGGAGAGACCCAGTACTTC.

V and J are TRBV4-1 and TRBJ2-7, with 8 nucleotides matching TRBD2. V gave up 4 bases and J gave up 2 bases; unmatched junction bases: 4. Germline V gene sequence: CDR1 MGHRA, CDR2 YSYEKL. The CDR3 contains 14 residues. The CDR3 is CASSPREDAYEQYF. Here the CDR3 DNA reads TGCGCCAGCAGCCCGCGGGAGGACGCCTACGAGCAGTACTTC.

DNA of the CDR3: TGCAGCGTTGGGGGACAGTCCGGTGAAAAACTGTTTTTT. Its protein is CSVGGQSGEKLFF. This sequence joins TRBV29-1 and TRBJ1-4; 7 bases are a match to TRBD1. The CDR3 has 13 amino acids. CDR1 and CDR2 from the germline V gene are SQVTM and ANQGSEA. Losses at the gene ends were 4 bases for V and 7 bases for J; bases not matched to a gene: 6. The whole variable domain, remainder taken from reference TRBV29-1 and TRBJ1-4, is SAVISQKPSRDICQRGTSLTIQCQVDSQVTMMFWYRQQPGQSLTLIATANQGSEATYESGFVIDKFPISRPNLTFSTLTVSNMSPEDSSIYLCSVGGQSGEKLFFGSGTQLSVL.

The gene calls are TRBV2 and TRBJ1-5; no firm D call. The ends were cut back, 5 bases at V and 3 bases at J, with 11 bases in the middle. CDR1 is SNHLY and CDR2 is FYNNEI in the germline V gene. The CDR3 runs to 14 residues. DNA for the CDR3: TGTGCCAGCAGTTTTACTACCGACAATCAGCCCCAGCATTTT. Translated: CASSFTTDNQPQHF.